This is a list of T cell receptor beta chains from one sample in a study of molecular identifiers for immune sequencing clone quantification. One entry per CDR3 protein results from TCRdb running MiXCR on the PCR reads. This sample has about 320,000 distinct CDR3 sequences, with 24% found just once. Material: naive CD8+ T cells from blood, with Jurkat cell RNA spiked in. The receptor source for this set is a human donor in good health. Some libraries in this study had Jurkat cell RNA spiked in. Each CDR3 is given with its conserved first and last residue. Each record gives: V gene, clone size, J gene, D gene, CDR3 protein, CDR3 DNA. D genes are given only for firm matches. Clone size is shown for a subset of rows, as once, few, many or a class of expanded clone.

TRBV19	many	TRBJ2-3	NA	CASKDYTDTQYF	TGTGCCAGTAAGGACTACACAGATACGCAGTATTTT
TRBV6-2/TRBV6-3	few	TRBJ2-1	TRBD1	CASSYPGGLGEQFF	TGTGCCAGCAGTTATCCAGGGGGCTTGGGTGAGCAGTTCTTC
TRBV6-6	many	TRBJ1-5	TRBD1	CASTPRQGINQPQHF	TGTGCCAGCACCCCGAGACAGGGGATTAATCAGCCCCAGCATTTT
TRBV29-1	many	TRBJ1-1	NA	CSVPHQGPGAFF	TGCAGCGTCCCGCATCAGGGGCCAGGCGCTTTCTTT
TRBV7-9	few	TRBJ2-1	NA	CASSSPWASYNEQFF	TGTGCCAGCAGTTCCCCCTGGGCCTCCTACAATGAGCAGTTCTTC
TRBV28	many	TRBJ1-1	TRBD1	CASTGGIRYTEAFF	TGTGCCAGTACAGGGGGCATACGGTACACTGAAGCTTTCTTT
TRBV7-2	few	TRBJ2-7	TRBD1	CASSLDRGLSYEQYF	TGTGCCAGCAGCTTAGACAGGGGTCTTTCCTACGAGCAGTACTTC
TRBV4-3	many	TRBJ2-7	NA	CASSQRHSSSYEQYF	TGCGCCAGCAGCCAAAGGCACTCGAGCTCCTACGAGCAGTACTTC
TRBV24-1	few	TRBJ2-4	NA	CATSDSEDKNIQYF	TGTGCCACCAGTGATTCCGAGGACAAAAACATTCAGTACTTC
TRBV4-1	NA	TRBJ1-5	NA	CASSQVGQGVPQPQHF	TGCGCCAGCAGCCAGGTGGGGCAGGGAGTACCCCAGCCCCAGCATTTT